A selection of T cell receptor beta chains follows, all from one sample in a study of blood T cell repertoires in COVID-19. Profiling relied on immunoSEQ multiplex PCR, and the TCRdb table lists in-frame clones only, not all of them. The data show about 100,000 clones, about 90% seen once. Sequencing was performed on peripheral blood. Receptor source: a human donor in a cohort sampled during active COVID-19. Both conserved end residues are part of each CDR3. D genes are given only for firm matches. A row's size may be missing; if present it is once, few, many or a size class.

J gene: TRBJ1-2; D gene: NA; clone size: NA; V gene: TRBV12-3/TRBV12-4; CDR3 protein: CASSGAVVGGYTF; CDR3 DNA: TGTGCCAGCAGCGGAGCGGTTGTGGGGGGCTACACCTTC
J gene: TRBJ2-1; D gene: TRBD1; clone size: medium-sized; V gene: TRBV9; CDR3 protein: CASSVLGQGLNEQFF; CDR3 DNA: TGTGCCAGCAGCGTATTGGGACAGGGGCTCAATGAGCAGTTCTTC
J gene: TRBJ1-6; D gene: TRBD1; clone size: NA; V gene: TRBV27; CDR3 protein: CASSWGDSRNSPLHF; CDR3 DNA: TGTGCCAGCAGTTGGGGGGACAGTCGCAACTCACCCCTCCACTTT
J gene: TRBJ1-5; D gene: NA; clone size: NA; V gene: TRBV7-9; CDR3 protein: CASSLVGGDTNQPQHF; CDR3 DNA: TGTGCCAGCAGCTTAGTGGGGGGGGACACCAATCAGCCCCAGCATTTT
J gene: TRBJ2-7; D gene: NA; clone size: NA; V gene: TRBV5-1; CDR3 protein: CASSFGGESSYEQYF; CDR3 DNA: TGCGCCAGCAGCTTTGGCGGGGAGAGCTCCTACGAGCAGTACTTC
J gene: TRBJ2-5; D gene: NA; clone size: NA; V gene: TRBV19; CDR3 protein: CATGTSETQYF; CDR3 DNA: TGTGCCACCGGGACTTCGGAGACCCAGTACTTC
J gene: TRBJ2-2; D gene: TRBD2; clone size: NA; V gene: TRBV5-4; CDR3 protein: CASSGTSASNTGELFF; CDR3 DNA: TGTGCCAGCAGCGGAACTAGCGCCTCGAACACCGGGGAGCTGTTTTTT
J gene: TRBJ2-5; D gene: NA; clone size: NA; V gene: TRBV5-4; CDR3 protein: CASSLPITGQETQYF; CDR3 DNA: TGTGCCAGCAGCCTCCCGATAACAGGGCAGGAGACCCAGTACTTC
J gene: TRBJ2-5; D gene: TRBD1; clone size: NA; V gene: TRBV19; CDR3 protein: CASSLGQGETQYF; CDR3 DNA: TGTGCCAGTAGCCTGGGACAGGGCGAGACCCAGTACTTC
J gene: TRBJ2-7; D gene: NA; clone size: NA; V gene: TRBV21-1; CDR3 protein: CASSEQSSGTGRNEQYF; CDR3 DNA: TGTGCCAGCAGCGAACAATCATCCGGGACAGGTAGGAACGAGCAGTACTTC
J gene: TRBJ2-7; D gene: NA; clone size: NA; V gene: TRBV6-5; CDR3 protein: CASSYSGQHYEQYF; CDR3 DNA: TGTGCCAGCAGTTACTCTGGACAGCACTACGAGCAGTACTTC
J gene: TRBJ2-7; D gene: TRBD1; clone size: NA; V gene: TRBV6-1; CDR3 protein: CASSEKGGESYEQYF; CDR3 DNA: TGTGCCAGCAGTGAAAAAGGGGGCGAGTCCTACGAGCAGTACTTC
J gene: TRBJ2-7; D gene: TRBD2; clone size: NA; V gene: TRBV6-1; CDR3 protein: CASSEFGGSSYEQYF; CDR3 DNA: TGTGCCAGCAGTGAATTCGGGGGGAGCTCCTACGAGCAGTACTTC
J gene: TRBJ2-7; D gene: NA; clone size: NA; V gene: TRBV3-1/TRBV3-2; CDR3 protein: CASSINEYEQYF; CDR3 DNA: TGTGCCAGCAGCATTAACGAGTACGAGCAGTACTTC
J gene: TRBJ1-1; D gene: NA; clone size: NA; V gene: TRBV20-1; CDR3 protein: CSARPQREAFF; CDR3 DNA: TGCAGTGCCCGTCCGCAACGGGAAGCTTTCTTT
J gene: TRBJ2-1; D gene: NA; clone size: NA; V gene: TRBV7-8; CDR3 protein: CASSLTRTYNEQFF; CDR3 DNA: TGTGCCAGCAGCTTAACTAGAACCTACAATGAGCAGTTCTTC